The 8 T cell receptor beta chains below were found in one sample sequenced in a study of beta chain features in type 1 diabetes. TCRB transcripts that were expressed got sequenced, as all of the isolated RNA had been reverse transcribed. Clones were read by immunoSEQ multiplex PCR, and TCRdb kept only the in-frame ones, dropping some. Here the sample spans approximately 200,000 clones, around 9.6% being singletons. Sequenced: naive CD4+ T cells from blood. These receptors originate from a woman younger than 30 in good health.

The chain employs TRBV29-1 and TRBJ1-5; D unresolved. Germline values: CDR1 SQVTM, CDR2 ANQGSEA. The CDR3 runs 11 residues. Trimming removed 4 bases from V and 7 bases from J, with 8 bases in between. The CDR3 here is CSVAPRQPQHF. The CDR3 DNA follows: TGCAGCGTTGCCCCGAGACAGCCCCAGCATTTT. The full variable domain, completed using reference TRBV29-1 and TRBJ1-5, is SAVISQKPSRDICQRGTSLTIQCQVDSQVTMMFWYRQQPGQSLTLIATANQGSEATYESGFVIDKFPISRPNLTFSTLTVSNMSPEDSSIYLCSVAPRQPQHFGDGTRLSIL.

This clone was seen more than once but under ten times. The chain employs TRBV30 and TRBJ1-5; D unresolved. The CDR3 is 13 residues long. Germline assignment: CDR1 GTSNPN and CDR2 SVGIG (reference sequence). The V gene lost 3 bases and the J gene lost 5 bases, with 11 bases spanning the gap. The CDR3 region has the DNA TGTGCCTGGAGCGCTGCCGGGGATCAGCCCCAGCATTTT. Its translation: CAWSAAGDQPQHF. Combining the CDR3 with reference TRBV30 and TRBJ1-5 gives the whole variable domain SQTIHQWPATLVQPVGSPLSLECTVEGTSNPNLYWYRQAAGRGLQLLFYSVGIGQISSEVPQNLSASRPQDRQFILSSKKLLLSDSGFYLCAWSAAGDQPQHFGDGTRLSIL.

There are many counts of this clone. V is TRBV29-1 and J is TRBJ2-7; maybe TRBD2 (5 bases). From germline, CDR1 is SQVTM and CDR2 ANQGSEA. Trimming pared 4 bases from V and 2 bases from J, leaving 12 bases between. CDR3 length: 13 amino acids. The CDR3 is CSVVRGPPYEQYF. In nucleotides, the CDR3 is TGCAGCGTTGTCCGGGGTCCTCCCTACGAGCAGTACTTC.

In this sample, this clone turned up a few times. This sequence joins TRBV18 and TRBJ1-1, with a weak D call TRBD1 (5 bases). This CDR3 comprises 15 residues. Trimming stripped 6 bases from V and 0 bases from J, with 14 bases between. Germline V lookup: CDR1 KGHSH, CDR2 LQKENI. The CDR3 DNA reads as TGTGCCAGCTCCCTAGGGAACAGGATGAACACTGAAGCTTTCTTT. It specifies CASSLGNRMNTEAFF. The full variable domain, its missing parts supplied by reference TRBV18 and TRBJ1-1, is NAGVMQNPRHLVRRRGQEARLRCSPMKGHSHVYWYRQLPEEGLKFMVYLQKENIIDESGMPKERFSAEFPKEGPSILRIQQVVRGDSAAYFCASSLGNRMNTEAFFGQGTRLTVV.

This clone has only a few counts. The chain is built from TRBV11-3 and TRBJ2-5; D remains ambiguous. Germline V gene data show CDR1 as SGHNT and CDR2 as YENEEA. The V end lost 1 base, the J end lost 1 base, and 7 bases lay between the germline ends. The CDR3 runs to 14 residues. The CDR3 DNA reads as TGTGCCAGCAGCTTAGGACCAGGCCAAGAGACCCAGTACTTC. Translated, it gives CASSLGPGQETQYF.

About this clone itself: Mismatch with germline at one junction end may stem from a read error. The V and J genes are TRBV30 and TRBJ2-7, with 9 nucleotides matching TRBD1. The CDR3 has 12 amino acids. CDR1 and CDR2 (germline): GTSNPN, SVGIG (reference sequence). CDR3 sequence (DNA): TGTGCCTGGGCTGATCGGACAGGGGCGGAGGACTTC. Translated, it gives CAWADRTGAEDF.

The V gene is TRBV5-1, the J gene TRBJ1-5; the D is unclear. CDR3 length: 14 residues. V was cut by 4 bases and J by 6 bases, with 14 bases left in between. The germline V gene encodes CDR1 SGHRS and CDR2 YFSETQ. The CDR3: CASSPRGDSQPQHF. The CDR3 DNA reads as TGCGCCAGCAGCCCGCGGGGAGATAGTCAGCCCCAGCATTTT. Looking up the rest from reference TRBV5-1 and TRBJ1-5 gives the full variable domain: KAGVTQTPRYLIKTRGQQVTLSCSPISGHRSVSWYQQTPGQGLQFLFEYFSETQRNKGNFPGRFSGRQFSNSRSEMNVSTLELGDSALYLCASSPRGDSQPQHFGDGTRLSIL.

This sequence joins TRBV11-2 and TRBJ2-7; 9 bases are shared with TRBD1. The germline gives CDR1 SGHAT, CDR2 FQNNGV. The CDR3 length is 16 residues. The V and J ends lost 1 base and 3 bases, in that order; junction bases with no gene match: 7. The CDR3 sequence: CASSLAHRGPVYEQYF. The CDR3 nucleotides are TGTGCCAGCAGCTTAGCCCACAGGGGGCCGGTCTACGAGCAGTACTTC.